These 32 T cell receptor beta chains originate from one sample sequenced in a study of T cell responses to AZD1222 COVID-19 vaccine. Assay used: immunoSEQ multiplex PCR; TCRdb lists only in-frame clones, some missing. Of 75,000 to 100,000 clones in the sample, approximately 87% were seen once. Sequenced here: peripheral blood, sampled on day 0 of AZD1222 vaccination. The receptors stem from an adult in good health.

This chain uses TRBV6-6 with TRBJ1-5, with D uncertain. Germline-derived CDR1 and CDR2 are MNHNY and SVGAGI (reference sequence). Trimming pared 7 bases from V and 6 bases from J, leaving 13 bases between. The CDR3 runs 13 residues. For the CDR3, the DNA is TGTGCCAGCATTCCCTCCAGTGGTCAGCCCCAGCATTTT. It yields the protein CASIPSSGQPQHF.

J is TRBJ1-2 and V is TRBV28, with TRBD1 identical over 7 bases. V was pared by 7 bases and J by 2 bases, with 7 bases of the junction left unmatched. Germline V gene data show CDR1 as MDHEN and CDR2 as SYDVKM. The CDR3 has 14 amino acids. The CDR3 coding sequence is TGTGCCAGCATAGGGACAGTTTGGAACTATGGCTACACCTTC. It yields the protein CASIGTVWNYGYTF.

This clone has at least ten counts. This chain joins TRBV18 and TRBJ2-2; 7 bases align to TRBD1. The CDR3 loop spans 19 amino acids. The junction had 18 bases not matched to a gene; V was cut back by 3 bases and J by 5 bases. The germline CDR1 and CDR2 sequences are KGHSH and LQKENI. The CDR3 loop is CASSPQIRTGLSLTGELFF. CDR3 coding DNA: TGTGCCAGCTCACCCCAGATACGGACAGGACTTAGTTTGACCGGGGAGCTGTTTTTT.

The gene calls are TRBV19 and TRBJ2-3; 9 nucleotides align to TRBD1. Per germline, CDR1 LNHDA and CDR2 SQIVND (reference sequence). There are 16 residues in the CDR3. V trimming: 3 bases; J trimming: 1 base; junction bases outside the gene matches: 5. CDR3 sequence: CASSMDRGRGTDTQYF. The CDR3, as DNA: TGTGCCAGTAGTATGGACAGGGGAAGGGGCACAGATACGCAGTATTTT.

This chain joins TRBV18 and TRBJ2-7; the D gene is possibly TRBD1 (6 bases). Per the germline V gene, CDR1 is KGHSH and CDR2 is LQKENI. Trimming took off 0 bases at V and 1 base at J, with 13 bases between the two ends. This CDR3 has 16 amino acids. DNA for the CDR3: TGTGCCAGCTCACCACCCGGGACAACGACATCCTACGAGCAGTACTTC. This translates into CASSPPGTTTSYEQYF.

The CDR3 sequence is CASSLAGANTGELFF. The DNA of the CDR3 is TGTGCCAGCAGCTTGGCGGGAGCTAACACCGGGGAGCTGTTTTTT. V and J are TRBV5-8 and TRBJ2-2, with D tentatively TRBD2 (6 bases). The CDR3 extends over 15 amino acids. In germline, CDR1 is SGHTS, CDR2 YDEGEE. The V end was cut by 0 bases, the J end by 2 bases, with 8 bases between.

This clone has only a few counts. The chain links TRBV7-9 to TRBJ1-3; D call uncertain. Trimming shortened V by 4 bases and J by 0 bases, and 4 bases separated the two germline ends. The CDR3 has 13 residues. Per germline, CDR1 SEHNR and CDR2 FQNEAQ (reference sequence). CDR3 nucleotide sequence: TGTGCCAGCAGCTCCTACTCTGGAAACACCATATATTTT. Translating gives CASSSYSGNTIYF.

This sequence joins TRBV28 and TRBJ2-7; tentatively, D is TRBD2 (5 bases). This CDR3 has 18 amino acids. The V gene's germline CDR1 is MDHEN and CDR2 SYDVKM. V was pared by 6 bases and J by 0 bases, with 24 bases between. The CDR3: CASRSPVLRGESSYEQYF. CDR3 bases: TGTGCCAGCAGATCACCCGTTCTCCGGGGAGAAAGCTCCTACGAGCAGTACTTC.

The J gene is TRBJ2-3, the V gene TRBV10-3, with D uncertain. The V end lost 6 bases, the J end lost 3 bases, and 16 bases lay between the germline ends. This CDR3 contains 15 residues. Germline CDR1 and CDR2: ENHRY and SYGVKD. CDR3 in amino acids: CAIRHGRTLTDTQYF. The DNA for the CDR3 is TGTGCCATCAGACACGGACGGACCCTGACAGATACGCAGTATTTT.

V and J are TRBV6-1 and TRBJ1-2, with TRBD1 identical over 7 bases. The CDR3 has 15 residues. V dropped 2 bases and J dropped 4; count of bases not matched to a gene: 7. Germline CDR1 reads MNHNS; CDR2 reads SASEGT. For the CDR3, the DNA is TGTGCCAGCAGTGAAAGAGGCCGGGACAGCTATGGCTACACCTTC. Its translation: CASSERGRDSYGYTF.

The chain is built from TRBV5-1 and TRBJ2-6, with a tentative D call TRBD1 (5 bases). The germline V gene encodes CDR1 SGHRS and CDR2 YFSETQ. The CDR3 length is 15 residues. V lost 5 bases and J lost 0, with 9 bases in between. The CDR3 DNA sequence: TGCGCCAGCAGGAAGACAGACTCTGGGGCCAACGTCCTGACTTTC. Protein: CASRKTDSGANVLTF.

V and J are TRBV5-6 and TRBJ1-2, with a weak D call TRBD1 (5 bases). There are 13 residues in the CDR3. Trimming removed 3 bases at V and 4 bases at J, with 10 bases between. From germline, CDR1 is SGHDT and CDR2 YYEEEE. DNA of the CDR3: TGTGCCAGCAGCTCAACAGGTATCTATGGCTACACCTTC. It codes for CASSSTGIYGYTF.

This clone was picked up one time. The chain carries TRBV6-5 and TRBJ1-3; 7 positions match TRBD1. CDR3 length: 14 residues. J was trimmed by 3 bases and V by 4 bases; bases with no gene match: 3. CDR1 and CDR2 (germline): MNHEY, SVGAGI. The CDR3 DNA is TGTGCCAGCAGTTTTGACAGGGTTGGAAACACCATATATTTT. Protein product: CASSFDRVGNTIYF.

This clone has only a few counts. The chain joins TRBV9 to TRBJ2-3; no firm D call. CDR3 size: 14 residues. Germline CDR1 and CDR2: SGDLS and YYNGEE. V was trimmed by 4 bases and J by 2 bases, leaving 11 bases between them. As DNA, the CDR3 is TGTGCCAGCAGCCCGACCGCGGCCACAGATACGCAGTATTTT. Its translation is CASSPTAATDTQYF. The full variable domain, its missing parts supplied by reference TRBV9 and TRBJ2-3, is DSGVTQTPKHLITATGQRVTLRCSPRSGDLSVYWYQQSLDQGLQFLIQYYNGEERAKGNILERFSAQQFPDLHSELNLSSLELGDSALYFCASSPTAATDTQYFGPGTRLTVL.

The rearrangement uses TRBV28 and TRBJ1-1; no reliable D call. The CDR3 is 14 amino acids. Trimming took 5 bases from V and 1 from J, leaving 11 bases between them. Germline V gene lookup returns CDR1 MDHEN and CDR2 SYDVKM. CDR3 amino acids: CASSLAGKNTEAFF. The CDR3 coding sequence is TGTGCCAGCAGTCTTGCCGGGAAGAACACTGAAGCTTTCTTT.

For the CDR3, the DNA is TGTGCCAGCAGTTTAGGGGGGCTTTTTCTGAACACTGAAGCTTTCTTT. This sequence encodes CASSLGGLFLNTEAFF. The V call is TRBV28, the J call TRBJ1-1; D might be TRBD1 (6 bases). The V end was cut by 2 bases, the J end by 0 bases, with 13 bases between. The CDR3 spans 16 residues. Germline V gene data show CDR1 as MDHEN and CDR2 as SYDVKM.

The V and J genes are TRBV28 and TRBJ1-4, with TRBD1 matching 11 bases. The CDR3 loop spans 15 amino acids. The V segment lost 7 bases and the J segment 8 bases; nucleotides outside the gene matches: 9. The germline CDR1 and CDR2 sequences are MDHEN and SYDVKM. This CDR3 is CASKGQGALREKLFF. DNA for the CDR3: TGTGCCAGCAAAGGACAGGGGGCGCTTAGAGAAAAACTGTTTTTT.

This rearrangement joins TRBV5-6 to TRBJ1-2, with D unclear. This CDR3 region has 15 residues. V shed 4 bases and J shed 1 base, with 14 bases lying between them. Germline CDR1 and CDR2: SGHDT and YYEEEE. This CDR3 reads CASSIGSVNNYGYTF. In DNA form, the CDR3 reads TGTGCCAGCAGCATTGGATCAGTTAATAACTATGGCTACACCTTC.

V usage is TRBV10-3 and J usage is TRBJ1-2; tentatively, D is TRBD1 (5 bases). This CDR3 has 17 residues. Between the trimmed V and J ends, which lost 0 bases and 6 bases, there was a span of 20 bases. From germline, CDR1 is ENHRY and CDR2 SYGVKD. The CDR3 region is CAISESQGPERINGYTF. CDR3 DNA sequence: TGTGCCATCAGTGAGTCCCAGGGCCCCGAGCGAATTAATGGCTACACCTTC.

The chain is built from TRBV3-1 (or the pseudogene TRBV3-2) and TRBJ2-7; 8 bases agree with TRBD2. The length of the CDR3 is 16 residues. J gave up 2 bases and V 4 bases, and 10 bases lay outside the gene matches. Germline V gives CDR1 LGHDT, CDR2 YNNKEL (reference sequence). CDR3 nucleotide sequence: TGTGCCAGCAGCCCGCGCCCGGGACTAGTAACCTACGAGCAGTACTTC. Residues: CASSPRPGLVTYEQYF.

The gene calls are TRBV7-8 and TRBJ1-5; possible D gene TRBD1, 5 bases. The CDR3 covers 15 residues. CDR1 SGHVS and CDR2 FQNEAQ come from the germline V gene. Trimming pared 5 bases from V and 6 bases from J, leaving 17 bases between. Here the CDR3 reads CASSTRQGNAQPQHF. CDR3 nucleotide sequence: TGTGCCAGCAGCACCCGGCAGGGTAACGCTCAGCCCCAGCATTTT. Supplemented by reference TRBV7-8 and TRBJ1-5, the full variable domain reads GAGVSQSPRYKVAKRGQDVALRCDPISGHVSLFWYQQALGQGPEFLTYFQNEAQLDKSGLPSDRFFAERPEGSVSTLKIQRTQQEDSAVYLCASSTRQGNAQPQHFGDGTRLSIL.

The chain links TRBV5-1 to TRBJ1-2; 8 positions agree with TRBD1. Germline CDR1 SGHRS, CDR2 YFSETQ. V shed 5 bases and J 2 bases; nucleotides not matched to a gene: 8. The CDR3 is made up of 15 amino acids. CDR3 nucleotides: TGCGCCAGCAGGCCTGGGACAGGCCAAAACTATGGCTACACCTTC. Translated: CASRPGTGQNYGYTF.

In this sample, this clone turned up once. This chain links TRBV9 with TRBJ1-1; D gene uncertain. V was cut by 8 bases and J by 0 bases, with 11 bases left in between. The V gene's germline CDR1 is SGDLS and CDR2 YYNGEE. CDR3 length: 13 amino acids. CDR3 DNA sequence: TGTGCCAGTAAAGGCGACATGAACACTGAAGCTTTCTTT. This sequence encodes CASKGDMNTEAFF.

The chain couples TRBV3-1 (or the pseudogene TRBV3-2) to TRBJ1-2; D remains unclear. The CDR3 has 14 residues. V was trimmed by 3 bases and J by 6 bases, leaving 14 bases between them. Germline V gene data show CDR1 as LGHDT and CDR2 as YNNKEL (reference sequence). CDR3 nucleotides: TGTGCCAGCAGCCATGTGGACCGGATGCATGGCTACACCTTC. Protein: CASSHVDRMHGYTF.

The chain carries TRBV6-5 and TRBJ2-7, with no clear D. This CDR3 region has 15 residues. Trimming pared 0 bases from V and 3 bases from J, leaving 12 bases between. Germline V gene data show CDR1 as MNHEY and CDR2 as SVGAGI. The CDR3 is CASSYSRGRSYEQYF. The CDR3, as DNA: TGTGCCAGCAGTTACTCTCGCGGTCGTAGCTACGAGCAGTACTTC.

In regard to this clone: The junction departs from the called germline gene at one end, perhaps through a read error. This sequence joins TRBV29-1 and TRBJ1-3, with 8 nucleotides matching TRBD1. Looked up from germline, CDR1 is SQVTM and CDR2 is ANQGSEA. The CDR3 is 13 residues long. The CDR3 DNA reads TGCAGCGTCGAAGGACAGGGAGGAAACACCATATATTTT. Protein sequence: CSVEGQGGNTIYF.

V usage is TRBV5-5 and J usage is TRBJ1-2, with TRBD1 as a possible D gene (6 bases). CDR3 length: 13 residues. Trimming stripped 0 bases from V and 4 bases from J, with 7 bases between. Germline V lookup: CDR1 SGHKS, CDR2 YYEKEE (reference sequence). The CDR3 DNA is TGTGCCAGCAGCTTGGACAGGGTCTATGGCTACACCTTC. It codes for CASSLDRVYGYTF. Full variable domain (outside the CDR3, taken from reference TRBV5-5 and TRBJ1-2): DAGVTQSPTHLIKTRGQQVTLRCSPISGHKSVSWYQQVLGQGPQFIFQYYEKEERGRGNFPDRFSARQFPNYSSELNVNALLLGDSALYLCASSLDRVYGYTFGSGTRLTVV.

This clone occurred a few times. The gene calls are TRBV5-1 and TRBJ2-4, with D possibly being TRBD1 or TRBD2 (5 bases each). The ends were cut back, 0 bases at V and 4 bases at J, with 11 bases in the middle. Germline CDR1 is SGHRS and CDR2 is YFSETQ. The CDR3 has 15 amino acids. CDR3 bases: TGCGCCAGCAGCTTGGGGGGGACCGGAAAAAACATTCAGTACTTC. Its translation is CASSLGGTGKNIQYF.

The chain couples TRBV28 to TRBJ2-7, with TRBD2 matching 8 bases. Germline assignment: CDR1 MDHEN and CDR2 SYDVKM. The CDR3 consists of 15 residues. V was pared by 3 bases and J by 1 base, with 5 bases of the junction left unmatched. The CDR3 reads CASSFWSGGSYEQYF. The CDR3 nucleotides are TGTGCCAGCAGTTTCTGGTCGGGAGGGTCCTACGAGCAGTACTTC.

This clone was counted once. V and J are TRBV30 and TRBJ1-1, with D maybe TRBD1 (5 bases). This CDR3 region has 15 residues. Germline V CDR1 and CDR2: GTSNPN, SVGIG (reference sequence). Trimming stripped 3 bases from V and 1 base from J, with 15 bases between. CDR3 DNA: TGTGCCTGGAGGCAGGGAAGTTGGGCGAACACTGAAGCTTTCTTT. Its protein is CAWRQGSWANTEAFF.

Only a few counts were recorded for this clone. The J gene is TRBJ2-3, the V gene TRBV6-6; 9 bases line up with TRBD2. The CDR3 consists of 15 residues. V was clipped by 0 bases and J by 4 bases; unmatched bases: 2. CDR1 MNHNY and CDR2 SVGAGI come from the germline V gene (reference sequence). CDR3 sequence reads: CASSYSTSGSDTQYF. The CDR3 DNA reads TGTGCCAGCAGTTACTCGACTAGCGGATCAGATACGCAGTATTTT.

V and J are TRBV2 and TRBJ1-2; D is uncertain. This CDR3 has 11 residues. Between the trimmed V and J ends, which lost 6 bases and 8 bases, there was a span of 10 bases. Looked up from germline, CDR1 is SNHLY and CDR2 is FYNNEI. The chain's CDR3 is CASSLTGGYTF. The CDR3 nucleotides are TGTGCCAGCAGCTTGACTGGAGGCTACACCTTC.